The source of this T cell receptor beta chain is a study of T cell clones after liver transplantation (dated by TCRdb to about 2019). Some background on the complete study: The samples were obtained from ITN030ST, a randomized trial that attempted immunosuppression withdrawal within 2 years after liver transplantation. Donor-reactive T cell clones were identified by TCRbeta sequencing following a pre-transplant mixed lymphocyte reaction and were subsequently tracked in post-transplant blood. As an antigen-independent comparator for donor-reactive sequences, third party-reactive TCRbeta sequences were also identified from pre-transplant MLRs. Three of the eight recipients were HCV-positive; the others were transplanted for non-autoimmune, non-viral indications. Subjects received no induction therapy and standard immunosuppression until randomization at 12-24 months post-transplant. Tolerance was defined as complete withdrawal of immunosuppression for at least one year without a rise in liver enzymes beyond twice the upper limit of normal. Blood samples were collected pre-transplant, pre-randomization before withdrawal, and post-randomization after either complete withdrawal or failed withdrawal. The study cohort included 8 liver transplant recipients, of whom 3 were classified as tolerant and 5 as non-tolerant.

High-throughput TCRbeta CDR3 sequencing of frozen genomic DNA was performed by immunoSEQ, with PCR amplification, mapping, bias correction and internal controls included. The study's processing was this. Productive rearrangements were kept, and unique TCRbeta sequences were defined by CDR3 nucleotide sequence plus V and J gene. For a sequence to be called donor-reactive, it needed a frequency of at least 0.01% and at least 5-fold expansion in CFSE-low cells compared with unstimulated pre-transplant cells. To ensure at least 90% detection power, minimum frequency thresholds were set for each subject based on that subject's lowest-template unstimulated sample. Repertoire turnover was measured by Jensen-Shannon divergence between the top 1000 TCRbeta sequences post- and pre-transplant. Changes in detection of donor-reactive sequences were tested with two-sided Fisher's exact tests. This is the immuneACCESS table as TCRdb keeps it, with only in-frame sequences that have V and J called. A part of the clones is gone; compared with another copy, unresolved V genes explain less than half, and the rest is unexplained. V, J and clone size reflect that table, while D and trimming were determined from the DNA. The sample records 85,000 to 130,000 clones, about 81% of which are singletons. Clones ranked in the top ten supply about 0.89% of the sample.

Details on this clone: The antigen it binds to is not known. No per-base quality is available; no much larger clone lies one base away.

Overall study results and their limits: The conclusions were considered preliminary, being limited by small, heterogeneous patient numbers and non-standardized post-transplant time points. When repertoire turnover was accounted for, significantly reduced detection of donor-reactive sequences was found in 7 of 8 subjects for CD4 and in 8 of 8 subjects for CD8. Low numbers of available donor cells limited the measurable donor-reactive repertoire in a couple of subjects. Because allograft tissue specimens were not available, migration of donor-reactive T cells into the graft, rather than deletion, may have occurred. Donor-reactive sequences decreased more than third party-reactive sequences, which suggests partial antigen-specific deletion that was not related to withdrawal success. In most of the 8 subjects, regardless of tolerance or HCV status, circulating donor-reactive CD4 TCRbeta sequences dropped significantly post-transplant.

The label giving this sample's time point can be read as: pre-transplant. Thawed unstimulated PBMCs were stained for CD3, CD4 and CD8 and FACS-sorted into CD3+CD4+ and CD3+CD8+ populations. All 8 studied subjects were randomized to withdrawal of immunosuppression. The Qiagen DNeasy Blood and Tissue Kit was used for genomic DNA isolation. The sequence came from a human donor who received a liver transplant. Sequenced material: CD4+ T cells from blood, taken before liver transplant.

The DNA sequence reads TGTGCCAGCAGCCCAGGTGGACAGGGTAACGAGCAGTACTTC. Its product reads: CASSPGGQGNEQYF. This chain joins TRBV5-5 to TRBJ2-7; TRBD1 lines up with 8 middle nucleotides. The germline V and J ends show losses of 4 bases and 5 bases respectively, and no gene match explains 8 bases of the junction. From the cysteine up to the phenylalanine, the CDR3 has a length of 14 residues. CDR3 DNA only is kept here, 42 bases in frame from base 1. Based on the germline V gene (reference sequence), the CDR1 and CDR2 sequences are SGHKS and YYEKEE.